These 13 T cell receptor beta chains were all obtained from the same sample, sequenced in a study of CD8 T cells in ankylosing spondylitis (dated by TCRdb to 2015 to 2018). The library relied on 5' RACE. Instrument used: Illumina HiSeq 2500. TCRdb reran the public reads through fastp at Q25 and MiXCR, keeping productive beta chains. Identical CDR3 protein sequences are pooled into one entry, listed with their most common genes and DNA. The sample includes around 300,000 distinct CDR3 sequences, with roughly 15% observed a single time. 0.85% to 1.4% of the sample is in the top ten clones. The sample comprised blood, either unsorted or a sorted T cell fraction (not recorded which). These receptors all stem from a male donor with ankylosing spondylitis or in good health (not recorded which).

This clonotype was detected ten times or more. The chain combines TRBV5-1 with TRBJ1-3; 9 bases align to TRBD1. J gave up 2 bases and V 4 bases, and 4 bases lay outside the gene matches. Germline CDR1 reads SGHRS; CDR2 reads YFSETQ. The CDR3 length is 15 residues. In DNA, the CDR3 is TGCGCCAGCAGCCTGGGACAGGGCACTGGAAACACCATATATTTT. It translates to CASSLGQGTGNTIYF.

V and J are TRBV7-9 and TRBJ2-3; D gene uncertain. Deletions cut 4 bases from V and 15 bases from J, with 14 bases between. This CDR3 comprises 11 residues. The germline V gene encodes CDR1 SEHNR and CDR2 FQNEAQ (reference sequence). CDR3 nucleotides: TGTGCCAGCAGCTCCCGCGGTGCTGGATATTTT. Translated, it gives CASSSRGAGYF.

This clonotype was observed many times. The V gene is TRBV5-1, the J gene TRBJ2-2, with D perhaps TRBD2 (5 bases). From germline, CDR1 is SGHRS and CDR2 YFSETQ. V lost 1 base and J lost 4, with 14 bases in between. This CDR3 has 16 amino acids. The CDR3 DNA reads as TGCGCCAGCAGCTTGAGTACGTTTGCGGGCACCGGGGAGCTGTTTTTT. Its protein product is CASSLSTFAGTGELFF.

This chain links TRBV5-5 with TRBJ1-2; D not resolved. The CDR3 runs to 13 residues. CDR1 SGHKS and CDR2 YYEKEE come from the germline V gene (reference sequence). Deletions cut 4 bases from V and 8 bases from J, with 15 bases between. The CDR3 region is CASSPDGGRGYTF. Written as DNA, the CDR3 is TGTGCCAGCAGCCCGGACGGAGGACGAGGCTACACCTTC.

This clonotype has a count of ten or more. This sequence joins TRBV4-1 and TRBJ1-1; D is undetermined. The CDR3 covers 17 residues. Germline loops: CDR1 MGHRA, CDR2 YSYEKL. Trimming left V 2 bases short and J 3 bases short, with 19 bases between. CDR3 sequence (DNA): TGCGCCAGCAGCCAAAGTGGGTATCAGTCTCAAGACACTGAAGCTTTCTTT. Translating it yields CASSQSGYQSQDTEAFF.

This clonotype was seen only a few times. This chain joins TRBV5-1 and TRBJ2-5; possibly TRBD2 for D (7 bases). The length of the CDR3 is 15 residues. CDR1 is SGHRS, CDR2 YFSETQ, per germline. V was shortened by 0 bases and J by 4 bases, with 13 bases between the two germline ends. In nucleotides, the CDR3 is TGCGCCAGCAGCTTGGCCGAGGGGGGGAGAGAGACCCAGTACTTC. It translates to CASSLAEGGRETQYF.

The chain is built from TRBV29-1 and TRBJ2-7, with 12 positions matching TRBD1. Germline V lookup: CDR1 SQVTM, CDR2 ANQGSEA. The CDR3 covers 16 residues. V trimming: 7 bases; J trimming: 9 bases; junction bases outside the gene matches: 19. The CDR3, as DNA: TGCAGCGCCGCCGGGGTCCCGGGACAGGGGGCCACGGCGCAGTACTTC. Translation gives CSAAGVPGQGATAQYF.

The chain couples TRBV27 to TRBJ1-4, with 7 bases that match TRBD1. Germline V CDR1 and CDR2: MNHEY, SMNVEV (reference sequence). The length of the CDR3 is 14 residues. The V and J ends lost 6 bases and 7 bases, in that order; junction bases with no gene match: 8. The CDR3 bases are TGTGCCAGCAGAACAAGGGGGCTGGGTGAAAAACTGTTTTTT. Protein sequence: CASRTRGLGEKLFF.

This clonotype has more than one count but fewer than ten. The chain couples TRBV4-1 to TRBJ2-7; 7 nucleotides agree with TRBD2. CDR3 length: 17 residues. CDR1 MGHRA and CDR2 YSYEKL come from the germline V gene. V lost 4 bases and J lost 3; bases outside the gene matches: 15. The CDR3 here is CASSPLPTLGGGYEQYF. The CDR3 region has the DNA TGCGCCAGCAGCCCCCTCCCAACGCTAGGCGGGGGCTACGAGCAGTACTTC.

This clonotype showed up just a few times. The chain is built from TRBV10-2 and TRBJ2-5; perhaps TRBD2 as D (5 bases). The germline CDR1 and CDR2 sequences are WSHSY and SAAADI. The CDR3 is 14 residues long. V lost 8 bases to trimming and J lost 2 bases, with 15 bases between them. The CDR3 coding sequence is TGCGCCAGCGGGCCGGGGTCTAAGCAAGAGACCCAGTACTTC. This codes for CASGPGSKQETQYF.

This clonotype appeared many times. The genes are TRBV29-1 and TRBJ1-2; the D is unclear. Trimming pared 5 bases from V and 4 bases from J, leaving 14 bases between. CDR3 length equals 13 residues. Looked up from germline, CDR1 is SQVTM and CDR2 is ANQGSEA. The CDR3: CSVRAEDRYGYTF. The CDR3, as DNA: TGCAGCGTTAGAGCGGAGGACCGCTATGGCTACACCTTC.

This clonotype appeared many times. The chain links TRBV14 to TRBJ2-5; D is ambiguous. The V end was cut by 1 base, the J end by 5 bases, with 14 bases between. Per the germline V gene, CDR1 is SGHDN and CDR2 is FVKESK. The CDR3 length is 15 residues. In DNA form, the CDR3 reads TGTGCCAGCAGCCAAGGGGCACCCGGGTGGGAGACCCAGTACTTC. Protein sequence: CASSQGAPGWETQYF.

The chain links TRBV12-3 or TRBV12-4 to TRBJ2-5; TRBD1 is a possible D gene (7 bases). The CDR3 spans 15 residues. V dropped 6 bases and J dropped 4 bases, with 18 bases sitting between them. CDR3: CASRRGIRQGETQYF. The CDR3 DNA is TGTGCCAGCAGGCGGGGTATCCGACAGGGAGAGACCCAGTACTTC.